Below, one T cell receptor (beta chain) is given with its context. CDR3 length: 15 residues. Germline CDR1 KGHDR, CDR2 SFDVKD. Trimming stripped 1 base from V and 4 bases from J, with 10 bases between. This entry is derived from a study of blood T cell repertoires in COVID-19. Study background: The United States, Italy and Spain were the sources of the acute and convalescent COVID-19 samples. Nucleic acid was either cDNA or gDNA, and it came from T cells, B-cell-depleted T cells, or PBMCs.

In the study's own analysis: Amplified reference gene primers provided the basis for estimating nucleated cell counts. The repertoire was sequenced with immunoSEQ multiplex PCR; TCRdb's copy has only in-frame clones and lacks some. V, J and clone size reflect that table, while D and trimming were determined from the DNA. The sample lists approximately 170,000 clones; 87% were seen once. Sequencing used peripheral blood. The TCR was taken from a man between 18 and 35 years old with active or convalescent COVID-19. The rearrangement uses TRBV24-1 and TRBJ2-1, with D possibly TRBD2 on 5 matching bases. The CDR3 DNA reads as TGTGCCACCAGTGATTTTCTGACGGGATACAATGAGCAGTTCTTC. It encodes CATSDFLTGYNEQFF.